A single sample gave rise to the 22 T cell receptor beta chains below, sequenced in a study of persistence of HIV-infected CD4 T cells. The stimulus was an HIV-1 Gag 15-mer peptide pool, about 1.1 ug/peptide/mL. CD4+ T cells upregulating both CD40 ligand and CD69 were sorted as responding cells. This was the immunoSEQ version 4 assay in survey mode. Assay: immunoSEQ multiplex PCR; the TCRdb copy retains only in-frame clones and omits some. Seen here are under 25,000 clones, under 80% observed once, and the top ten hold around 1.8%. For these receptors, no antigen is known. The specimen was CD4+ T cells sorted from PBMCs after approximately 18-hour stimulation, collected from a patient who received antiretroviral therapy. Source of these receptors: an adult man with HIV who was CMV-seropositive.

CDR3 coding DNA: TGTGCCAGCAGTGAAACATTCGGACGGGCGGAAGGCTACACCTTC. Residues: CASSETFGRAEGYTF. This chain joins TRBV2 and TRBJ1-2, with D hard to call. The CDR3 loop spans 15 amino acids. The ends were cut back, 2 bases at V and 8 bases at J, with 18 bases in the middle. The germline V gene has CDR1 SNHLY and CDR2 FYNNEI. Using reference TRBV2 and TRBJ1-2 for the parts outside the CDR3, the full variable domain is EPEVTQTPSHQVTQMGQEVILRCVPISNHLYFYWYRQILGQKVEFLVSFYNNEISEKSEIFDDQFSVERPDGSNFTLKIRSTKLEDSAMYFCASSETFGRAEGYTFGSGTRLTVV.

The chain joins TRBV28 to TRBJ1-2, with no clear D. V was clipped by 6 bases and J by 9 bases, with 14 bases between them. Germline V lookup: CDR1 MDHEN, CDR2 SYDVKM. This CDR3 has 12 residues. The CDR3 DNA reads TGTGCCAGCAGCGCGGGCCCTTGGAGCTACACCTTC. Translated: CASSAGPWSYTF.

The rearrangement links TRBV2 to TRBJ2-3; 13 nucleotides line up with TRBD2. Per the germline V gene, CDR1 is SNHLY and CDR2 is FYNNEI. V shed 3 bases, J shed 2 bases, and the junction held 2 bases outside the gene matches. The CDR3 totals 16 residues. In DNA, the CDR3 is TGTGCCAGCAGTGAGGGACTAGCGGGATTCACAGATACGCAGTATTTT. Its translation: CASSEGLAGFTDTQYF.

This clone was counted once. The chain's CDR3 is CASSILAGGTDTQYF. CDR3 sequence (DNA): TGTGCCAGTAGTATACTAGCGGGAGGCACAGATACGCAGTATTTT. The gene calls are TRBV19 and TRBJ2-3; 10 nucleotides line up with TRBD2. V dropped 2 bases and J dropped 1; count of bases not matched to a gene: 0. The CDR3 covers 15 residues. Germline CDR1 and CDR2: LNHDA and SQIVND (reference sequence).

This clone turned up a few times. CDR3 DNA sequence: TGTGCCAGCAGTTTATCCGGGACGGTAAATTCACCCCTCCACTTT. As protein: CASSLSGTVNSPLHF. This chain links TRBV27 with TRBJ1-6; maybe TRBD1 (5 bases). The V end was cut by 0 bases, the J end by 7 bases, with 10 bases between. Germline assignment: CDR1 MNHEY and CDR2 SMNVEV (reference sequence). The length of the CDR3 is 15 residues.

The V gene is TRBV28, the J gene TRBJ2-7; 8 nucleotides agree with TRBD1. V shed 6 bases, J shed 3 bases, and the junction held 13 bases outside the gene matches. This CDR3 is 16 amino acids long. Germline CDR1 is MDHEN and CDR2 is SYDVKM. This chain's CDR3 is CASSSRRTGQNYEQYF. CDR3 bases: TGTGCCAGCAGCTCCCGAAGGACAGGGCAAAACTACGAGCAGTACTTC.

The CDR3 sequence: CASSLTTSGGDNEQFF. CDR3 DNA: TGCGCCAGCAGCCTCACCACTAGCGGGGGGGACAATGAGCAGTTCTTC. The chain joins TRBV5-1 to TRBJ2-1; 13 bases fit TRBD2. Germline V gene data show CDR1 as SGHRS and CDR2 as YFSETQ. The CDR3 has 16 residues. V shed 4 bases, J shed 5 bases, and the junction held 6 bases outside the gene matches. Looking up the rest from reference TRBV5-1 and TRBJ2-1 gives the full variable domain: KAGVTQTPRYLIKTRGQQVTLSCSPISGHRSVSWYQQTPGQGLQFLFEYFSETQRNKGNFPGRFSGRQFSNSRSEMNVSTLELGDSALYLCASSLTTSGGDNEQFFGPGTRLTVL.

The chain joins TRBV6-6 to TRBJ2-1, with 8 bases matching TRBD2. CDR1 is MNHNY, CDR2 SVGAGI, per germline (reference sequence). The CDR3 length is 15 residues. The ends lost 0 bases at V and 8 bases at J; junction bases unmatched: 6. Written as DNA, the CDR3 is TGTGCCAGCAGTTACTCGAGAGCGGGGGTCGATGAGCAGTTCTTC. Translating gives CASSYSRAGVDEQFF.

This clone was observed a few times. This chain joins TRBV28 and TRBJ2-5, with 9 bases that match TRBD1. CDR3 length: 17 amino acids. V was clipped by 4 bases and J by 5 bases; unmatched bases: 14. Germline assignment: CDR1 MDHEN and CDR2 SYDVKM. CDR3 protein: CASSSQPGQGRVETQYF. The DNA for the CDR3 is TGTGCCAGCAGTTCACAACCGGGACAGGGCCGGGTGGAGACCCAGTACTTC. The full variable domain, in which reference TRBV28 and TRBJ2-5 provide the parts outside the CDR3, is DVKVTQSSRYLVKRTGEKVFLECVQDMDHENMFWYRQDPGLGLRLIYFSYDVKMKEKGDIPEGYSVSREKKERFSLILESASTNQTSMYLCASSSQPGQGRVETQYFGPGTRLLVL.

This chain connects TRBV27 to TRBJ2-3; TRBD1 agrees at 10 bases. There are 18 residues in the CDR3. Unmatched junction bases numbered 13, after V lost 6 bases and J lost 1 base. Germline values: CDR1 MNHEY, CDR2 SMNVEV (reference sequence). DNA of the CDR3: TGTGCCAGCAGGAACCTCCGGGACAGGGGAGAGGGCACAGATACGCAGTATTTT. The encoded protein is CASRNLRDRGEGTDTQYF.

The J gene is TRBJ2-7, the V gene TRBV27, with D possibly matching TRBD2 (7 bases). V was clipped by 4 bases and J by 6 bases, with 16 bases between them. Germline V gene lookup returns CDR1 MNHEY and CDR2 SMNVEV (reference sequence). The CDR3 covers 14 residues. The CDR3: CASSYAPGGGEQYF. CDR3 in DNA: TGTGCCAGCAGTTACGCCCCGGGGGGCGGCGAGCAGTACTTC.

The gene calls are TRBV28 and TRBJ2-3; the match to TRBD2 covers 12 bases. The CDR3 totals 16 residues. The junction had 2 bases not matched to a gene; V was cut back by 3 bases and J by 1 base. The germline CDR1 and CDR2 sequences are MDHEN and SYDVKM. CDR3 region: CASSFPSGGGTDTQYF. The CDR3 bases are TGTGCCAGCAGTTTCCCTAGCGGGGGGGGCACAGATACGCAGTATTTT.

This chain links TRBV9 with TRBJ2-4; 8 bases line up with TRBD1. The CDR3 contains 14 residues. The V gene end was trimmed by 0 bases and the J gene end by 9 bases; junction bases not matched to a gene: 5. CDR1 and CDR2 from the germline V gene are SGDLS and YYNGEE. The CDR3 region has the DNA TGTGCCAGCAGCGTAGGTTACAGGGGGGTCATTCAGTACTTC. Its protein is CASSVGYRGVIQYF.

CDR3 residues: CASSRGQGDTQYF. The DNA of the CDR3 is TGCGCCAGCAGCAGAGGACAGGGGGATACGCAGTATTTT. This chain uses TRBV5-1 with TRBJ2-3; TRBD1 aligns across 9 bases. This CDR3 has 13 amino acids. Germline assignment: CDR1 SGHRS and CDR2 YFSETQ. J gave up 6 bases and V 4 bases, and 3 bases lay outside the gene matches.

In nucleotides, the CDR3 is TGTGCCAGCAGCGAGGCGGGGACTACAGCCGTTACGCAGTATTTT. It codes for CASSEAGTTAVTQYF. This chain joins TRBV5-4 and TRBJ2-3; 7 nucleotides agree with TRBD2. Trimming cost V 4 bases and J 8 bases; bases outside gene matches: 13. The CDR3 covers 15 residues. The V gene's germline CDR1 is SGHNT and CDR2 YYREEE (reference sequence).

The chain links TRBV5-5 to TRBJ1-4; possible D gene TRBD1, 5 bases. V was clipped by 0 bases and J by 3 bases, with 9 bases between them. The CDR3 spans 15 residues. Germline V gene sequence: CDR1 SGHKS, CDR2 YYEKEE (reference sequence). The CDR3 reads CASSLVGEANEKLFF. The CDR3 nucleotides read TGTGCCAGCAGCTTGGTGGGGGAAGCTAATGAAAAACTGTTTTTT. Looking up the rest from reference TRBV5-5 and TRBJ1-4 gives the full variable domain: DAGVTQSPTHLIKTRGQQVTLRCSPISGHKSVSWYQQVLGQGPQFIFQYYEKEERGRGNFPDRFSARQFPNYSSELNVNALLLGDSALYLCASSLVGEANEKLFFGSGTQLSVL.

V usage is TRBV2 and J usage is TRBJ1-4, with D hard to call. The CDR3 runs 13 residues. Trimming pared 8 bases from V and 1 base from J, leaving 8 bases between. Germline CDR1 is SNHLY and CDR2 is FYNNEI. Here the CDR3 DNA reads TGTGCCAGCGGAGGAAGAACTAATGAAAAACTGTTTTTT. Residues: CASGGRTNEKLFF.

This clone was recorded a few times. The CDR3 DNA reads TGTGCCAGCAGCCATCGAGTTGCAGGGGTCACAGATACGCAGTATTTT. It translates to CASSHRVAGVTDTQYF. The gene calls are TRBV3-1 (or the pseudogene TRBV3-2) and TRBJ2-3; D is possibly TRBD1 (6 bases). The CDR3 totals 16 residues. Per germline, CDR1 LGHDT and CDR2 YNNKEL (reference sequence). V lost 3 bases, J lost 2 bases, and 15 bases lay in between.

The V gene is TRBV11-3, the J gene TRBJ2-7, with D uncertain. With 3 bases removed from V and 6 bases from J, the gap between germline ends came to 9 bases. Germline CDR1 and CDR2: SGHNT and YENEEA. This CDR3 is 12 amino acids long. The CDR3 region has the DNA TGTGCCAGCAGCTTGGGCAGCTTCGAGCAGTACTTC. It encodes CASSLGSFEQYF. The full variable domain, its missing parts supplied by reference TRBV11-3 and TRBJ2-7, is EAGVVQSPRYKIIEKKQPVAFWCNPISGHNTLYWYLQNLGQGPELLIRYENEEAVDDSQLPKDRFSAERLKGVDSTLKIQPAELGDSAVYLCASSLGSFEQYFGPGTRLTVT.

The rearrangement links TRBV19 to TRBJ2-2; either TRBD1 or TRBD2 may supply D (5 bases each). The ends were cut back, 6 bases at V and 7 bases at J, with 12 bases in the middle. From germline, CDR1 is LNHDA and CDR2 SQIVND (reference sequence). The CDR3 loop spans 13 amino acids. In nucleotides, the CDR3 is TGTGCCAGTAGGGGGGTTCTGAGCGGGGAGCTGTTTTTT. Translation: CASRGVLSGELFF.

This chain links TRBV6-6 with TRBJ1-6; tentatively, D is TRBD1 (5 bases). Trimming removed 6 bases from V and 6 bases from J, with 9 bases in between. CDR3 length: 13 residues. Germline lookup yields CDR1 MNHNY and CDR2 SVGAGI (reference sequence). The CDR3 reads CASRGVVNSPLHF. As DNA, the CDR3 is TGTGCCAGCAGGGGGGTGGTTAATTCACCCCTCCACTTT.

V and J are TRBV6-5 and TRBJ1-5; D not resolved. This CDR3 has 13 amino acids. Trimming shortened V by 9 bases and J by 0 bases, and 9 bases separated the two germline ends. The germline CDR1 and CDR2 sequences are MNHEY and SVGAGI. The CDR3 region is CARTGYSNQPQHF. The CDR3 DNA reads TGTGCCAGGACGGGGTATAGCAATCAGCCCCAGCATTTT.